This T cell receptor beta chain was recovered during a study of T cells in Graves' hyperthyroidism and ophthalmopathy. This CDR3 has 15 amino acids. The germline gives CDR1 MNHEY, CDR2 SVGEGT. Trimming removed 5 bases at V and 9 bases at J, with 20 bases between. Ten or more counts support this clonotype. RNA transcripts were the template for amplifying TCR beta CDR3 regions. The HTBI primer set served for first-round RT-PCR of the TCR CDR3. TCRdb reprocessed the multiplex PCR reads via MiXCR and lists one record per CDR3 protein. The sample has hundreds of thousands of distinct CDR3 sequences, 13% to 15% seen once.

The sequencing sample was made of blood. This sequence originates from a woman aged 45-60 years with Graves' ophthalmopathy. This chain links TRBV6-2 or TRBV6-3 with TRBJ2-4, with D perhaps matching TRBD1 (6 bases). The CDR3 loop reads CASSKRQAVPRIQYF. The DNA for the CDR3 is TGTGCCAGCAGTAAACGACAGGCGGTCCCGCGCATTCAGTACTTC.